What follows describes a single T cell receptor (beta chain). Antigen unknown. The sample belongs to a study of cytomegalovirus exposure and HLA in healthy donors. Whole-study results and caveats: Previously analyzed data showed that most TCR beta V segments were productive at a frequency of about 87% or about 30%. The study recorded 150 to 200 TCR beta chains that were cytomegalovirus-associated. The CMV antigen specificity of a few CMV-associated chains was confirmed through in vitro analysis.

This CDR3 is 15 amino acids long. Deletions cut 2 bases from V and 2 bases from J, with 13 bases between. CDR1 is SGHRS and CDR2 is YFSETQ in the germline V gene. Primers for the PCR totalled 60 Vbeta and 13 Jbeta. Profiled with immunoSEQ multiplex PCR; TCRdb holds only in-frame clones, not every one. Of about 130,000 clones in the sample, 72% were seen once. The material sequenced was PBMCs. The origin of this receptor is a man aged 50 or older in good health and CMV-seropositive. The gene calls are TRBV5-1 and TRBJ1-1; no definite D call. The CDR3 DNA follows: TGCGCCAGCAGCTTCGAGTCGGGTCTTAACACTGAAGCTTTCTTT. Amino acid sequence: CASSFESGLNTEAFF.